What follows describes a single T cell receptor (beta chain). As yet, its antigen is unknown. The trim removed 4 bases at V and 7 bases at J, leaving 7 bases unmatched. Germline assignment: CDR1 SGHRS and CDR2 YFSETQ. CDR3 length: 14 amino acids. The data belong to a study of immune evolution from preneoplasia to lung adenocarcinoma. In the study overall: HLA loss of heterozygosity: roughly 6.6% AIS, about 15% MIA, around 35% ADC, none AAH. Study-level points and caveats: From normal lung to invasive adenocarcinoma, top clone frequencies appeared to decrease. Clonality was highest in normal lung, lower in later-stage lesions apparently.

Generated by immunoSEQ multiplex PCR, the TCRdb table keeps only in-frame clones and is missing some. The data hold about 10,000 clones, with around 90% observed a single time. This chain uses TRBV5-1 with TRBJ2-1; the match to TRBD2 covers 8 bases. The source material was FFPE invasive lung adenocarcinoma tissue. The receptor was derived from a person aged 65 to 85 with invasive lung adenocarcinoma. The CDR3 DNA reads TGCGCCAGCAGCACGGGACTAGTTGGGAATGAGCAGTTCTTC. The encoded protein is CASSTGLVGNEQFF. Full variable domain (remainder filled in from reference TRBV5-1 and TRBJ2-1): KAGVTQTPRYLIKTRGQQVTLSCSPISGHRSVSWYQQTPGQGLQFLFEYFSETQRNKGNFPGRFSGRQFSNSRSEMNVSTLELGDSALYLCASSTGLVGNEQFFGPGTRLTVL.